This is a list of T cell receptor beta chains from one sample in a study of blood T cell repertoires in COVID-19. Method: immunoSEQ multiplex PCR; TCRdb's copy keeps in-frame clones and lacks some. Of about 250,000 clones detected, roughly 86% appear once; the ten largest clones hold around 1.5%. The sequenced sample consisted of peripheral blood. The receptor source for this set is a woman aged 60-70 years who had recovered from COVID-19. Each CDR3 is given with its conserved first and last residue. A D gene is named only where the DNA matches it firmly. Clone size, where shown, is once, few, many, or a class for clones that have expanded.

TRBJ2-7 | TRBV2 | . | . | TGTGCCAGCAGTTCTAGGGGATTTGAGCAGTACTTC | CASSSRGFEQYF
TRBJ2-3 | TRBV10-3 | . | . | TGTGCCATCAGTGACCCCAGGCGGGGCACAGATACGCAGTATTTT | CAISDPRRGTDTQYF
TRBJ2-7 | TRBV5-1 | . | . | TGCGCCAGCAGCTTGCGGGACTCTCCTTCCTACGAGCAGTACTTC | CASSLRDSPSYEQYF
TRBJ2-3 | TRBV4-1 | . | . | TGCGCCAGCAGCCAAGTATCCGACATAACCACAGATACGCAGTATTTT | CASSQVSDITTDTQYF
TRBJ2-7 | TRBV28 | . | . | TGTGCCAGCACCTTCTCCCGGGACACGTCCTACGAGCAGTACTTC | CASTFSRDTSYEQYF
TRBJ2-5 | TRBV3-1/TRBV3-2 | . | . | TGTGCCAGCAGCCAGGAGAGCGGTACCGGGACCCAGTACTTC | CASSQESGTGTQYF
TRBJ1-2 | TRBV18 | . | . | TGTGCCAGCTCACCCGAAGCAGTAGCCTATGGCTACACCTTC | CASSPEAVAYGYTF
TRBJ1-2 | TRBV11-2 | . | TRBD1 | TGTGCCAGCAGCCAGGACAGGAGTCGTGGCTACACCTTC | CASSQDRSRGYTF
TRBJ1-4 | TRBV28 | . | . | TGTGCCAGCAGTTTCCAGGGTGCAACTAATGAAAAACTGTTTTTT | CASSFQGATNEKLFF
TRBJ2-3 | TRBV19 | once | . | TGTGCCAGTAGTATAGGGGCGGGTTCGACAGATACGCAGTATTTT | CASSIGAGSTDTQYF
TRBJ1-3 | TRBV7-2 | . | . | TGTGCCAGCAGTTTTGACCTGACTGACACCATATATTTT | CASSFDLTDTIYF
TRBJ2-2 | TRBV7-2 | . | . | TGTGCCAGCAGCTTATACAGAAACACCGGGGAGCTGTTTTTT | CASSLYRNTGELFF
TRBJ2-4 | TRBV2 | . | . | TGTGCCAGCAGGGGCTTCTTAGCCAAAAACATTCAGTACTTC | CASRGFLAKNIQYF
TRBJ2-7 | TRBV5-4 | . | TRBD2 | TGTGCCAGCAGCCGGACTAGCGGTAACTCCTACGAGCAGTACTTC | CASSRTSGNSYEQYF
TRBJ1-6 | TRBV7-9 | . | . | TGTGCCAGCAGCTTAGCCAGGGTGGAGAATTCACCCCTCCACTTT | CASSLARVENSPLHF
TRBJ2-7 | TRBV12-5 | . | . | TGTGCTAGTGGTTTGCCCACCACAGCTCCCTACGAGCAGTACTTC | CASGLPTTAPYEQYF